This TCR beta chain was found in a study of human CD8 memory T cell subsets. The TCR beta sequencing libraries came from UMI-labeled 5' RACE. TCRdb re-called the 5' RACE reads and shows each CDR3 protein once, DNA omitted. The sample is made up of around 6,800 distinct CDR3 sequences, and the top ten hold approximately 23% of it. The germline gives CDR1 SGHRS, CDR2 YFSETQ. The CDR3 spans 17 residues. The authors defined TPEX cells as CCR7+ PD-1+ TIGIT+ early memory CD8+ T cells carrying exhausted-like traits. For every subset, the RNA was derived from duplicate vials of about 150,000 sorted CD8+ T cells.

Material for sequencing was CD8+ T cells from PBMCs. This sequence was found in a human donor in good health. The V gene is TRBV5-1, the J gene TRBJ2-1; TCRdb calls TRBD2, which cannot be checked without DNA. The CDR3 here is CASSLYSQASGDNEQFF.